A selection of T cell receptor beta chains follows, all from one sample in a study of lymphopenia after photon versus proton radiotherapy. The assay was immunoSEQ multiplex PCR, and TCRdb's table has in-frame clones only and misses some. The table has about 58,000 clones, approximately 84% seen once. The starting material was peripheral blood, obtained from a patient treated with proton-based radiotherapy. The source is a man in his 60s with pancreatic cancer. The conserved cysteine and the conserved F or W are not part of the CDR3 here. D genes are given only for firm matches. Clone size appears in some rows only: once, few, many, or a class for an expanded clone.

V gene	clone size	D gene	CDR3 protein
TRBV10-3	few	NA	AISEAVRNTEAF
TRBV7-9	NA	NA	ASSLPLNTEAF
TRBV9	NA	TRBD2	ASSVVGAGGDIQY
TRBV11-3	NA	NA	ASSPPSSYEQY
TRBV7-9	NA	TRBD2	ASSLLAGVIYNEQF
TRBV28	NA	NA	ASSYGVQVEQF
TRBV19	once	TRBD2	ASSASGRARDEQF
TRBV6-6	NA	NA	ASSYSPGVNEQF
TRBV19	NA	TRBD1	ASWGATGRAGEKLF
TRBV9	NA	NA	ASSGRDTRLTSYGYT
TRBV28	NA	TRBD1	ASSGTGVSGANVLT
TRBV7-9	few	NA	ASSPSRGRGEQY
TRBV6-6	NA	TRBD2	ASSNGGTYEQY
TRBV7-9	once	NA	ASRSFGPGELF
TRBV5-1	NA	TRBD1	ASSNGQASSYNEQF
TRBV11-3	NA	TRBD2	ASSLDSGTYNEQF
TRBV7-2	NA	TRBD1	ASSYDRGAETQY
TRBV28	NA	NA	ASGYRVANEQY
TRBV2	once	NA	ASRGPPSAFEAF
TRBV5-4	NA	NA	ASRSASASQETQY
TRBV15	NA	NA	ATSRDRDTQY
TRBV6-5	NA	TRBD2	ASSYSGTSGRLGQF
TRBV7-9	NA	NA	ASSSRLGVGTEAF